This T cell receptor (beta chain) was observed in a study of a mutant IDH1 vaccine in newly diagnosed glioma. For the study at large: It was radiotherapy, temozolomide, or both that patients received previously, with most receiving both.

V was clipped by 7 bases and J by 4 bases, with 10 bases between them. The CDR3 is 12 residues long. The germline V gene has CDR1 WNHNN and CDR2 SYGVQD (reference sequence). Study conclusions and caveats: Immune responses arising from the vaccine appeared in roughly 95% of patients.

The method was immunoSEQ multiplex PCR; TCRdb's version includes in-frame clones alone and lacks a portion of them. The sample has 85,000 to 100,000 clones; 80% are singletons. In regard to this clone: The antigen is not known.

Time point specified: baseline, week 1 (first vaccination visit). Noted treatment: pre-vaccination baseline after standard-of-care therapy. Donors harbored newly found WHO grade 3 or 4 IDH1-mutant, ATRX-lost astrocytomas. Here the sequenced sample was PBMCs, taken from a glioma patient treated with radiotherapy, temozolomide or both. The chain combines TRBV10-1 with TRBJ1-2; no definite D call. The sequence was obtained from a man aged 40-50 years with glioma. The CDR3 loop reads CASTKAVYGYTF. CDR3 nucleotides: TGCGCCAGCACCAAAGCCGTCTATGGCTACACCTTC.